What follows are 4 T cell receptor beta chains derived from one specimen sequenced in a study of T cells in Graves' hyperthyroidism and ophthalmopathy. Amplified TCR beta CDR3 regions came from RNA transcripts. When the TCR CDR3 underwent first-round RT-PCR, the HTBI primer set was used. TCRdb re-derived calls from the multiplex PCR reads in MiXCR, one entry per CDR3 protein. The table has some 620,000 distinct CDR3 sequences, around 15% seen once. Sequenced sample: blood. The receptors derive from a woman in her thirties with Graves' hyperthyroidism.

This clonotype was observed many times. CDR3 amino acids: CASSLQGANTEAFF. CDR3 in DNA: TGTGCCAGCAGCCTACAGGGGGCGAACACTGAAGCTTTCTTT. V usage is TRBV2 and J usage is TRBJ1-1, with 9 nucleotides matching TRBD1. CDR1 and CDR2 (germline): SNHLY, FYNNEI. This CDR3 has 14 amino acids. The trim removed 6 bases at V and 1 base at J, leaving 3 bases unmatched.

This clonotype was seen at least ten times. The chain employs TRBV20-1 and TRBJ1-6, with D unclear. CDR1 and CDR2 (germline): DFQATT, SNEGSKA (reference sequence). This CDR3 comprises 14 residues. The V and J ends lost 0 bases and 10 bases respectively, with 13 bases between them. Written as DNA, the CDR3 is TGCAGTGCTAGAGAGGCCGTCAGCAACTCACCCCTCCACTTT. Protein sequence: CSAREAVSNSPLHF.

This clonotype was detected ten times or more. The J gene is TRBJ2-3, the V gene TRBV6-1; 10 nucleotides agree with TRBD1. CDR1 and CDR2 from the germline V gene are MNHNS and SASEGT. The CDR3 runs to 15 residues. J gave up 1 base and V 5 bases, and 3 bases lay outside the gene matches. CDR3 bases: TGTGCCAGCAGTCGGGACAGGGGACGCACAGATACGCAGTATTTT. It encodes CASSRDRGRTDTQYF.

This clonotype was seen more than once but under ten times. CDR3 loop: CASSVSSGRVSYEQYF. The CDR3 DNA sequence: TGTGCCAGCAGTGTTTCTAGCGGGAGGGTCTCCTACGAGCAGTACTTC. This chain links TRBV28 with TRBJ2-7; TRBD2 matches at 12 bases. With 5 bases clipped from V and 0 bases from J, the junction kept 5 bases outside the gene matches. CDR3 length equals 16 residues. From germline, CDR1 is MDHEN and CDR2 SYDVKM.